This TCR beta chain was identified in a study of identical twins. Broader study findings: Beta out-of-frame sequences showed weaker excess twin sharing.

MiXCR, applied by TCRdb to the 5' RACE reads, yields one record per CDR3 protein. This sample has hundreds of thousands of distinct CDR3 sequences, with about 9.4% found just once. This clonotype was observed many times. Its matching antigen is unknown. In addition, the sample was reused for a study of yellow fever vaccine responses in identical twins.

The receptor was isolated from a woman between 18 and 29 years old in good health. Sample: PBMCs.

The CDR3, as DNA: TGCAGCGTTGAGCGGTCGGGGACTTTAACGGATGGCTACACCTTC. This gives the protein CSVERSGTLTDGYTF. The chain couples TRBV29-1 to TRBJ1-2; D might be TRBD1 (5 bases). The germline V and J ends were trimmed by 3 bases and 6 bases, with 20 bases remaining between them. The CDR3 covers 15 residues. CDR1 SQVTM and CDR2 ANQGSEA come from the germline V gene.